This TCR beta chain originates from a study of blood T cell repertoires in COVID-19. Assay used: immunoSEQ multiplex PCR; TCRdb lists only in-frame clones, some missing. This table has under 250,000 clones, around 82% appearing once. Germline V gene lookup returns CDR1 SEHNR and CDR2 FQNEAQ (reference sequence). This CDR3 has 15 amino acids. V lost 0 bases and J 5 bases, leaving 13 bases between the germline ends. The chain carries TRBV7-9 and TRBJ2-5; D remains ambiguous. The sequence derives from a woman aged 45-59 years with acute or convalescent COVID-19. The sequenced sample consisted of peripheral blood. This chain's CDR3 is CASSLATGPRETQYF. Written as DNA, the CDR3 is TGTGCCAGCAGCTTAGCCACCGGCCCTAGGGAGACCCAGTACTTC.